The 4 T cell receptor beta chains given below trace back to one sample, sequenced in a study of cytomegalovirus exposure and HLA in healthy donors. PCR involved 60 Vbeta and 13 Jbeta primers. Produced via immunoSEQ multiplex PCR; TCRdb's table is partial and in-frame only. The sample yields approximately 120,000 clones, around three quarters seen once. Sequencing was performed on PBMCs. The receptors come from a human donor in good health.

The chain has TRBV10-1 and TRBJ1-5; TRBD1 agrees at 7 bases. This CDR3 is built from 16 residues. With V trimmed by 7 bases and J by 4 bases, 13 bases remained unmatched. Germline V gene data show CDR1 as WNHNN and CDR2 as SYGVQD (reference sequence). The CDR3 bases are TGCGCCAGCATTTCGTCCGGGACAGTATGGAATCAGCCCCAGCATTTT. Translation gives CASISSGTVWNQPQHF.

This clone was seen only once. The rearrangement joins TRBV28 to TRBJ2-2; 7 bases are a match to TRBD1. The germline gives CDR1 MDHEN, CDR2 SYDVKM. The CDR3 consists of 16 residues. Losses at the gene ends were 6 bases for V and 1 base for J; bases not matched to a gene: 8. CDR3: CASSPGTVRNTGELFF. CDR3 in DNA: TGTGCCAGCAGCCCCGGGACAGTGAGGAACACCGGGGAGCTGTTTTTT. Supplemented by reference TRBV28 and TRBJ2-2, the full variable domain reads DVKVTQSSRYLVKRTGEKVFLECVQDMDHENMFWYRQDPGLGLRLIYFSYDVKMKEKGDIPEGYSVSREKKERFSLILESASTNQTSMYLCASSPGTVRNTGELFFGEGSRLTVL.

This chain joins TRBV19 and TRBJ1-3; D not certain. Germline CDR1 reads LNHDA; CDR2 reads SQIVND (reference sequence). Between the trimmed V and J ends, which lost 6 bases and 0 bases, there was a span of 6 bases. The CDR3 has 13 residues. CDR3 residues: CASRRSSGNTIYF. As DNA, the CDR3 is TGTGCCAGTAGGAGAAGCTCTGGAAACACCATATATTTT.

This clone was counted a few times. The chain is built from TRBV5-1 and TRBJ1-4; no definite D call. The CDR3 has 13 amino acids. V lost 2 bases to trimming and J lost 7 bases, with 9 bases between them. Per germline, CDR1 SGHRS and CDR2 YFSETQ. The CDR3 DNA reads as TGCGCCAGCAGCTTCCAGGCGAGTGAAAAACTGTTTTTT. Its translation is CASSFQASEKLFF.